This TCR beta chain is from a study of blood T cell repertoires in COVID-19. Study-level background: The United States, Italy and Spain supplied acute and convalescent COVID-19 samples. PBMCs, B-cell-depleted T cells, or T cells provided the cDNA or gDNA that made up the material.

This CDR3 has 15 amino acids. V lost 4 bases to trimming and J lost 4 bases, with 16 bases between them. Germline CDR1 and CDR2: MNHEY and SVGAGI. Authors' data handling: Amplification from reference gene primers served as the basis for estimated nucleated cell counts. The data were produced by immunoSEQ multiplex PCR, yet TCRdb's version contains in-frame clones alone and is incomplete. V, J and clone size reflect that table, while D and trimming were determined from the DNA. This sample has 50,000 to 70,000 clones, with more than 75% found just once. The sequenced material came from peripheral blood. The receptor was isolated from a man aged 55 to 70 with active or convalescent COVID-19. The chain has TRBV6-5 and TRBJ1-1, with D perhaps matching TRBD1 (6 bases). CDR3 nucleotide sequence: TGTGCCAGCAGTTCCAGACGACAGGCTTTCACTGAAGCTTTCTTT. Amino acids: CASSSRRQAFTEAFF.